The source of this TCR beta chain is a study of shared clonotypes between healthy human individuals. Study-wide results and limits: Expectations were that clonotype sharing among donors would be affected by sequencing depth. There were few donors, and this limited the genetic and exposure-history diversity represented.

With regard to this clone: Its matching antigen is unknown.

Germline values: CDR1 LNHDA, CDR2 SQIVND (reference sequence). Trimming took 5 bases from V and 4 from J; bases not matched to a gene: 9. The CDR3 loop spans 16 amino acids. Produced via immunoSEQ multiplex PCR; TCRdb's table is partial and in-frame only. The table shows approximately 500,000 clones, with 60% to 85% occurring only once. The chain employs TRBV19 and TRBJ2-5; TRBD1 agrees at 11 bases. This TCR was sampled from a woman in her thirties or forties in good health. Some clones in this sample may be carry-over from other donors' samples. Input material: PBMCs. The CDR3 DNA reads TGTGCCAGTAGTGGGGGGACAGGGGGAATGGTAGAGACCCAGTACTTC. It yields the protein CASSGGTGGMVETQYF. Full variable domain (missing parts from reference TRBV19 and TRBJ2-5): DGGITQSPKYLFRKEGQNVTLSCEQNLNHDAMYWYRQDPGQGLRLIYYSQIVNDFQKGDIAEGYSVSREKKESFPLTVTSAQKNPTAFYLCASSGGTGGMVETQYFGPGTRLLVL.